The present TCR beta chain was sequenced within a study of read filtering for tumor transcriptome and immune sequencing. Overall study: The cohort had some 16 men and under 15 women aged roughly 40 to 80, mean around 63 years. DNase treatment preceded whole-transcriptome library preparation.

The germline gives CDR1 MDHEN, CDR2 SYDVKM. V shed 8 bases and J shed 5 bases, with 10 bases lying between them. This CDR3 contains 12 residues. From 300 to 400 ng of RNA, a library with molecular barcoded alpha/delta and beta/gamma adaptors was made. Using its own MiXCR run on the reads, TCRdb lists one record per CDR3 protein. The sample carries approximately 500 distinct CDR3 sequences, about 80% recorded once. A word on this clonotype: Its antigen is unidentified.

Study findings and constraints: Correlation between methods rose after single-read clonotypes were removed. RNA-seq captured clonotypes less deeply and reliably than IR-seq.

The origin of this receptor is a donor at least 40 years old with multiple myeloma. This table probably holds off-target reads from a library built for another chain. Sequencing used a population of CD138-negative cells sorted from bone marrow. The chain couples TRBV28 to TRBJ2-1; D is unresolved. The CDR3 DNA reads as TGTGCCAGCCTCAAATCCAACAATGAGCAGTTCTTC. It codes for CASLKSNNEQFF.